Shown below are 21 T cell receptor beta chains from a single sample sequenced in a study of OX40 agonist ivuxolimab in advanced cancers. Generated by immunoSEQ multiplex PCR, the TCRdb table keeps only in-frame clones and is missing some. The sample lists fewer than 85,000 clones, more than 90% occurring once. The sequenced sample was CD4+ or CD8+ T cells sorted from blood, obtained in a trial of the OX40 agonist ivuxolimab. Receptors originate from an adult with an advanced solid tumor such as melanoma, head and neck, liver or kidney cancer.

The chain employs TRBV11-3 and TRBJ2-2, with D tentatively TRBD2 (6 bases). The CDR3 extends over 13 amino acids. The V gene's germline CDR1 is SGHNT and CDR2 YENEEA. Between the trimmed V and J ends, which lost 5 bases and 6 bases, there was a span of 10 bases. The CDR3 reads CASSLGGPGELFF. The CDR3 DNA reads as TGTGCCAGCAGCCTCGGGGGTCCCGGGGAGCTGTTTTTT. The entire variable domain, with the rest obtained from reference TRBV11-3 and TRBJ2-2, is as follows: EAGVVQSPRYKIIEKKQPVAFWCNPISGHNTLYWYLQNLGQGPELLIRYENEEAVDDSQLPKDRFSAERLKGVDSTLKIQPAELGDSAVYLCASSLGGPGELFFGEGSRLTVL.

The chain couples TRBV18 to TRBJ1-2; D gene unclear. Trimming took 3 bases from V and 4 from J, leaving 9 bases between them. The length of the CDR3 is 13 residues. The V gene's germline CDR1 is KGHSH and CDR2 LQKENI. CDR3 amino acids: CASSPGGAYGYTF. In DNA form, the CDR3 reads TGTGCCAGCTCACCGGGAGGAGCCTATGGCTACACCTTC.

This chain connects TRBV15 to TRBJ2-7; TRBD2 aligns across 10 bases. The ends lost 5 bases at V and 2 bases at J; junction bases unmatched: 6. CDR3 size: 15 residues. Germline values: CDR1 LNHNV, CDR2 YYDKDF (reference sequence). The CDR3 DNA reads as TGTGCCACCAGCTCGTTAGCGGGAGGAACCTACGAGCAGTACTTC. Its translation: CATSSLAGGTYEQYF.

This rearrangement joins TRBV6-5 to TRBJ1-5; 7 bases map to TRBD1. V gave up 8 bases and J gave up 3 bases; unmatched junction bases: 4. Germline-derived CDR1 and CDR2 are MNHEY and SVGAGI. The CDR3 sequence is 13 residues long. The CDR3 region is CASGGTANQPQHF. The DNA of the CDR3 is TGTGCCAGCGGAGGGACAGCCAATCAGCCCCAGCATTTT.

The chain carries TRBV5-1 and TRBJ2-7; the match to TRBD1 covers 9 bases. V was pared by 5 bases and J by 5 bases, with 8 bases of the junction left unmatched. The CDR3 runs 14 residues. Germline assignment: CDR1 SGHRS and CDR2 YFSETQ. This CDR3 reads CASSTTGGADEQYF. The CDR3 DNA follows: TGCGCCAGCAGTACAACAGGGGGCGCGGACGAGCAGTACTTC.

V is TRBV19 and J is TRBJ2-5; D may match TRBD1 or TRBD2 (5 bases each). Trimming took 8 bases from V and 4 from J, leaving 14 bases between them. CDR3 length: 13 amino acids. The germline V gene has CDR1 LNHDA and CDR2 SQIVND (reference sequence). In DNA, the CDR3 is TGTGCCAGTGGGACGGGGCTGGTAGAGACCCAGTACTTC. Translated: CASGTGLVETQYF.

This chain uses TRBV30 with TRBJ2-7; D may be TRBD2 (6 bases). Trimming stripped 0 bases from V and 7 bases from J, with 13 bases between. This CDR3 comprises 13 residues. Germline loops: CDR1 GTSNPN, CDR2 SVGIG (reference sequence). The CDR3, as DNA: TGTGCCTGGAGTGTAAGCGGGCCCACGGAGCAGTACTTC. This codes for CAWSVSGPTEQYF.

This clone was picked up one time. This rearrangement joins TRBV2 to TRBJ1-2, with 7 bases matching TRBD1. The CDR3 is 13 amino acids. Germline-derived CDR1 and CDR2 are SNHLY and FYNNEI. Trimming removed 7 bases from V and 0 bases from J; junction bases left unmatched: 2. The CDR3 protein is CASKGGANYGYTF. CDR3 in DNA: TGTGCCAGCAAAGGGGGCGCTAACTATGGCTACACCTTC.

The chain joins TRBV4-1 to TRBJ1-6; TRBD1 aligns across 8 bases. CDR3 size: 14 residues. CDR1 is MGHRA, CDR2 YSYEKL, per germline. J was trimmed by 12 bases and V by 1 base; bases with no gene match: 5. This CDR3 is CASSQGQGLGPLHF. CDR3 in DNA: TGCGCCAGCAGCCAAGGACAGGGGCTGGGACCCCTCCACTTT.

The CDR3 bases are TGTGCCAGCAGCGAAGGACAGCGAGACATTCAGTACTTC. Protein: CASSEGQRDIQYF. The J gene is TRBJ2-4, the V gene TRBV7-3; tentative D call: TRBD1 (6 bases). CDR3 length equals 13 residues. The ends were cut back, 5 bases at V and 8 bases at J, with 13 bases in the middle. Germline V gene sequence: CDR1 SGHTA, CDR2 FQGTGA.

Only one count was recorded for this clone. The chain couples TRBV7-2 to TRBJ2-5; TRBD2 aligns across 8 bases. CDR1 SGHTA and CDR2 FQGNSA come from the germline V gene. V was pared by 4 bases and J by 1 base, with 8 bases of the junction left unmatched. The CDR3 is 16 residues long. The CDR3 spells CASSSLAVGPQETQYF. Written as DNA, the CDR3 is TGTGCCAGCAGCTCACTAGCGGTAGGACCCCAAGAGACCCAGTACTTC.

The rearrangement links TRBV10-2 to TRBJ2-3, with a tentative D call TRBD2 (6 bases). Trimming took 0 bases from V and 3 from J, leaving 10 bases between them. Germline-derived CDR1 and CDR2 are WSHSY and SAAADI. This CDR3 is built from 15 residues. CDR3 nucleotide sequence: TGCGCCAGCAGTGAGTCGAGCGGGTTAACAGATACGCAGTATTTT. Translating it yields CASSESSGLTDTQYF.

This clone was observed a single time. J is TRBJ2-7 and V is TRBV10-3; D unclear. Germline CDR1 is ENHRY and CDR2 is SYGVKD. The ends were cut back, 8 bases at V and 0 bases at J, with 8 bases in the middle. CDR3 length equals 12 residues. In nucleotides, the CDR3 is TGTGCCATCGCCAAGGACTCCTACGAGCAGTACTTC. This translates into CAIAKDSYEQYF.

This clone was detected only a few times. The rearrangement links TRBV6-6 to TRBJ2-2; D not resolved. The V end was cut by 7 bases, the J end by 4 bases, with 13 bases between. The germline CDR1 and CDR2 sequences are MNHNY and SVGAGI (reference sequence). This CDR3 spans 14 amino acids. CDR3 sequence reads: CASTQLLGTGELFF. CDR3 DNA sequence: TGTGCCAGCACCCAGCTATTGGGCACCGGGGAGCTGTTTTTT.

The chain links TRBV5-1 to TRBJ1-6, with 7 nucleotides matching TRBD1. From germline, CDR1 is SGHRS and CDR2 YFSETQ. The V gene end was trimmed by 1 base and the J gene end by 6 bases; junction bases not matched to a gene: 7. CDR3 size: 16 residues. The CDR3 DNA reads as TGCGCCAGCAGCTTGTACGGGACAGCGATTAATTCACCCCTCCACTTT. This sequence encodes CASSLYGTAINSPLHF.

The J gene is TRBJ2-7, the V gene TRBV7-8; possible D gene TRBD1, 5 bases. Per germline, CDR1 SGHVS and CDR2 FQNEAQ. The V end was cut by 1 base, the J end by 3 bases, with 10 bases between. CDR3 length equals 14 residues. For the CDR3, the DNA is TGTGCCAGCAGCTTAGTCTCCAGGGACTACGAGCAGTACTTC. As protein: CASSLVSRDYEQYF.

This chain links TRBV4-1 with TRBJ1-5; no reliable D call. The CDR3 contains 15 residues. Between the trimmed V and J ends, which lost 1 base and 1 base, there was a span of 8 bases. From germline, CDR1 is MGHRA and CDR2 YSYEKL. The CDR3 here is CASSQVERSNQPQHF. The DNA of the CDR3 is TGCGCCAGCAGCCAAGTAGAAAGGAGCAATCAGCCCCAGCATTTT.

This sequence joins TRBV19 and TRBJ1-5; D gene uncertain. Trimming cost V 7 bases and J 2 bases, with 12 bases left between them. Germline lookup yields CDR1 LNHDA and CDR2 SQIVND (reference sequence). There are 14 residues in the CDR3. CDR3 nucleotides: TGTGCCAGTATCCAAGGGATCGGCAATCAGCCCCAGCATTTT. Translation gives CASIQGIGNQPQHF.

The chain recombines TRBV18 with TRBJ1-1; TRBD1 agrees at 8 bases. V lost 2 bases, J lost 1 base, and 6 bases stayed unmatched. Germline CDR1 is KGHSH and CDR2 is LQKENI. The CDR3 runs 16 residues. CDR3 DNA sequence: TGTGCCAGCTCACCAATGGAAGGACAGGGGAACACTGAAGCTTTCTTT. Protein product: CASSPMEGQGNTEAFF.

J is TRBJ2-2 and V is TRBV6-4, with TRBD2 identical over 14 bases. This CDR3 is built from 19 residues. Germline CDR1 is MRHNA and CDR2 is SNTAGT. Trimming cost V 4 bases and J 3 bases; bases outside gene matches: 10. The CDR3 loop reads CASSGRGTSGGSYTGELFF. CDR3 DNA: TGTGCCAGCAGTGGACGGGGGACTAGCGGGGGTTCCTACACCGGGGAGCTGTTTTTT.

V gene TRBV5-1 combines with J gene TRBJ2-1; TRBD1 or TRBD2 may be the D gene (6 bases each). Germline V CDR1 and CDR2: SGHRS, YFSETQ. The V gene lost 0 bases and the J gene lost 3 bases, with 10 bases spanning the gap. The CDR3 length is 15 residues. In DNA, the CDR3 is TGCGCCAGCAGCTTGGGGGGGGCCCTCTACAATGAGCAGTTCTTC. Its protein product is CASSLGGALYNEQFF.